A selection of T cell receptor beta chains follows, all from one sample in a study of cytomegalovirus exposure and HLA in healthy donors. The data were produced by immunoSEQ multiplex PCR, yet TCRdb's version contains in-frame clones alone and is incomplete. The sample has a few hundred thousand clones; roughly 88% are singletons. Sequenced material: PBMCs. The receptor set was obtained from a young woman in good health and CMV-seronegative. The CDR3 runs from the conserved cysteine through the conserved F or W. Each record gives: D gene, J gene, V gene, CDR3 length, clone size, CDR3 protein, CDR3 DNA. A D gene is named only where the DNA matches it firmly. The size entry is marked missing in some rows and otherwise reads once, few, many or a size class.

d_gene: -; j_gene: TRBJ2-1; v_gene: TRBV6-4; len: 16; abundance: -; CDR3aa: CASSVVETGTYNEQFF; CDR3nt: TGTGCCAGCAGTGTTGTAGAGACAGGTACCTACAATGAGCAGTTCTTC
d_gene: TRBD1; j_gene: TRBJ1-2; v_gene: TRBV30; len: 13; abundance: few; CDR3aa: CAWSPQGVWGYTF; CDR3nt: TGTGCCTGGAGTCCACAGGGGGTTTGGGGCTACACCTTC
d_gene: -; j_gene: TRBJ1-4; v_gene: TRBV4-1; len: 15; abundance: -; CDR3aa: CASSQTASTNEKLFF; CDR3nt: TGCGCCAGCAGCCAGACAGCTTCAACTAATGAAAAACTGTTTTTT
d_gene: -; j_gene: TRBJ1-1; v_gene: TRBV28; len: 15; abundance: -; CDR3aa: CASSAYRVLNTEAFF; CDR3nt: TGTGCCAGCAGTGCATACAGGGTATTGAACACTGAAGCTTTCTTT
d_gene: TRBD1; j_gene: TRBJ1-5; v_gene: TRBV19; len: 17; abundance: -; CDR3aa: CASRGDRGVFQNQPQHF; CDR3nt: TGTGCCAGTCGAGGGGACAGGGGAGTCTTTCAGAATCAGCCCCAGCATTTT
d_gene: -; j_gene: TRBJ1-2; v_gene: TRBV15; len: 14; abundance: -; CDR3aa: CATSLDGVNYGYTF; CDR3nt: TGTGCCACCAGCCTCGACGGGGTTAACTATGGCTACACCTTC
d_gene: -; j_gene: TRBJ1-1; v_gene: TRBV5-1; len: 11; abundance: once; CDR3aa: CASSYKTEAFF; CDR3nt: TGCGCCAGCAGTTACAAGACTGAAGCTTTCTTT
d_gene: TRBD1; j_gene: TRBJ1-5; v_gene: TRBV15; len: 16; abundance: once; CDR3aa: CATSTYGQGRHQPQHF; CDR3nt: TGTGCCACCAGCACCTACGGACAGGGGAGACACCAGCCCCAGCATTTT
d_gene: -; j_gene: TRBJ2-3; v_gene: TRBV5-1; len: 16; abundance: -; CDR3aa: CASSFTGPRETDTQYF; CDR3nt: TGCGCCAGCAGCTTTACGGGTCCCCGGGAGACAGATACGCAGTATTTT
d_gene: -; j_gene: TRBJ1-5; v_gene: TRBV29-1; len: 13; abundance: -; CDR3aa: CSARKGDNQPQHF; CDR3nt: TGCAGCGCCCGAAAGGGAGATAATCAGCCCCAGCATTTT
d_gene: TRBD2; j_gene: TRBJ2-1; v_gene: TRBV9; len: 16; abundance: -; CDR3aa: CASSVLSGNQVNEQFF; CDR3nt: TGTGCCAGCAGCGTTCTCAGCGGGAATCAGGTCAATGAGCAGTTCTTC
d_gene: -; j_gene: TRBJ2-1; v_gene: TRBV10-3; len: 13; abundance: -; CDR3aa: CAISLSDYNEQFF; CDR3nt: TGTGCCATCAGTCTTAGCGACTACAATGAGCAGTTCTTC
d_gene: -; j_gene: TRBJ1-5; v_gene: TRBV7-5; len: 17; abundance: -; CDR3aa: CVRSASCLDRGNQPQHF; CDR3nt: TGTGTCAGAAGCGCCAGCTGCCTGGACAGGGGCAATCAGCCCCAGCATTTT
d_gene: TRBD2; j_gene: TRBJ2-3; v_gene: TRBV15; len: 16; abundance: few; CDR3aa: CATSRETSGGPDTQYF; CDR3nt: TGTGCCACCAGTCGAGAGACTAGCGGGGGGCCAGATACGCAGTATTTT
d_gene: TRBD2; j_gene: TRBJ2-3; v_gene: TRBV7-2; len: 17; abundance: -; CDR3aa: CASSLGGGRGGTDTQYF; CDR3nt: TGTGCCAGCAGCTTAGGGGGCGGGAGGGGTGGCACAGATACGCAGTATTTT
d_gene: TRBD1; j_gene: TRBJ1-2; v_gene: TRBV7-9; len: 14; abundance: -; CDR3aa: CASSATGVNYGYTF; CDR3nt: TGTGCCAGCAGCGCTACAGGGGTTAACTATGGCTACACCTTC
d_gene: TRBD1; j_gene: TRBJ2-5; v_gene: TRBV28; len: 13; abundance: -; CDR3aa: CASSFKYLTGQYF; CDR3nt: TGTGCCAGCAGTTTCAAATACTTGACAGGGCAGTACTTC
d_gene: -; j_gene: TRBJ2-2; v_gene: TRBV2; len: 14; abundance: few; CDR3aa: CASSAAGYTGELFF; CDR3nt: TGTGCCAGCAGTGCGGCAGGGTACACCGGGGAGCTGTTTTTT
d_gene: TRBD2; j_gene: TRBJ2-2; v_gene: TRBV25-1; len: 17; abundance: once; CDR3aa: CASSELTKRDYTGELFF; CDR3nt: TGTGCCAGCAGTGAATTAACCAAGCGGGACTACACCGGGGAGCTGTTTTTT
d_gene: TRBD2; j_gene: TRBJ2-1; v_gene: TRBV6-5; len: 15; abundance: -; CDR3aa: CASRPGLAGGNEQFF; CDR3nt: TGTGCCAGCAGACCCGGACTAGCGGGAGGGAATGAGCAGTTCTTC
d_gene: -; j_gene: TRBJ2-2; v_gene: TRBV9; len: 16; abundance: -; CDR3aa: CASSVGSGARTGELFF; CDR3nt: TGTGCCAGCAGCGTAGGTTCGGGAGCGCGCACCGGGGAGCTGTTTTTT
d_gene: -; j_gene: TRBJ2-1; v_gene: TRBV9; len: 15; abundance: -; CDR3aa: CASSVVGSRYNEQFF; CDR3nt: TGTGCCAGCAGCGTGGTCGGGAGTCGCTACAATGAGCAGTTCTTC
d_gene: -; j_gene: TRBJ2-4; v_gene: TRBV2; len: 13; abundance: -; CDR3aa: CASSGDGGNIQYF; CDR3nt: TGTGCCAGCAGTGGGGACGGGGGAAACATTCAGTACTTC
d_gene: -; j_gene: TRBJ1-2; v_gene: TRBV28; len: 12; abundance: once; CDR3aa: CASSLTGILGTF; CDR3nt: TGTGCCAGCAGTTTGACAGGAATTCTGGGGACCTTC
d_gene: TRBD2; j_gene: TRBJ2-7; v_gene: TRBV27; len: 17; abundance: -; CDR3aa: CASSFRTSGRASYEQYF; CDR3nt: TGTGCCAGCAGTTTCCGGACTAGCGGGAGGGCGTCCTACGAGCAGTACTTC
d_gene: TRBD2; j_gene: TRBJ2-2; v_gene: TRBV28; len: 18; abundance: -; CDR3aa: CASSSTLAGVGNTGELFF; CDR3nt: TGTGCCAGCAGTTCGACACTAGCGGGAGTCGGCAACACCGGGGAGCTGTTTTTT
d_gene: -; j_gene: TRBJ1-1; v_gene: TRBV9; len: 15; abundance: few; CDR3aa: CASSLSHRERTEAFF; CDR3nt: TGTGCCAGCAGCTTAAGTCACAGGGAAAGGACTGAAGCTTTCTTT
d_gene: TRBD1; j_gene: TRBJ2-5; v_gene: TRBV15; len: 15; abundance: -; CDR3aa: CATSRARTGEETQYF; CDR3nt: TGTGCCACCAGCCGAGCCAGGACAGGGGAAGAGACCCAGTACTTC
d_gene: TRBD1; j_gene: TRBJ2-7; v_gene: TRBV28; len: 15; abundance: -; CDR3aa: CASSSRDRLSYEQYF; CDR3nt: TGTGCCAGCAGTTCCCGGGACAGACTCTCCTACGAGCAGTACTTC
d_gene: -; j_gene: TRBJ2-4; v_gene: TRBV25-1; len: 12; abundance: -; CDR3aa: CASSDPGTSQYF; CDR3nt: TGTGCCAGCAGTGACCCCGGGACTTCTCAGTACTTC
d_gene: TRBD2; j_gene: TRBJ2-3; v_gene: TRBV5-1; len: 15; abundance: once; CDR3aa: CASSPRTSGTDTQYF; CDR3nt: TGCGCCAGCAGCCCCAGGACTAGCGGCACAGATACGCAGTATTTT
d_gene: TRBD1; j_gene: TRBJ1-1; v_gene: TRBV7-2; len: 14; abundance: -; CDR3aa: CASSSQGGRVGAFF; CDR3nt: TGTGCCAGCAGCTCGCAGGGGGGAAGGGTGGGAGCTTTCTTT
d_gene: TRBD1; j_gene: TRBJ1-2; v_gene: TRBV28; len: 13; abundance: -; CDR3aa: CASRLTGNYGYTF; CDR3nt: TGTGCCAGCAGATTGACAGGGAACTATGGCTACACCTTC